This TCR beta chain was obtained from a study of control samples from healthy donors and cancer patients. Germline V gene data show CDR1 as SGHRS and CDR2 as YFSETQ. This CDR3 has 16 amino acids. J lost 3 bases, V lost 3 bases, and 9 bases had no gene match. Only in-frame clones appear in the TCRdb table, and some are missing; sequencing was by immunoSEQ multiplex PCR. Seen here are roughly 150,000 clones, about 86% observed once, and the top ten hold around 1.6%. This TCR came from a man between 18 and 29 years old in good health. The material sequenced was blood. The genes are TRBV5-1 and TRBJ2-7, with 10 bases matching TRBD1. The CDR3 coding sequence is TGCGCCAGCAGCTGGGGCCGGGACAGGGGTAACTACGAGCAGTACTTC. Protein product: CASSWGRDRGNYEQYF.